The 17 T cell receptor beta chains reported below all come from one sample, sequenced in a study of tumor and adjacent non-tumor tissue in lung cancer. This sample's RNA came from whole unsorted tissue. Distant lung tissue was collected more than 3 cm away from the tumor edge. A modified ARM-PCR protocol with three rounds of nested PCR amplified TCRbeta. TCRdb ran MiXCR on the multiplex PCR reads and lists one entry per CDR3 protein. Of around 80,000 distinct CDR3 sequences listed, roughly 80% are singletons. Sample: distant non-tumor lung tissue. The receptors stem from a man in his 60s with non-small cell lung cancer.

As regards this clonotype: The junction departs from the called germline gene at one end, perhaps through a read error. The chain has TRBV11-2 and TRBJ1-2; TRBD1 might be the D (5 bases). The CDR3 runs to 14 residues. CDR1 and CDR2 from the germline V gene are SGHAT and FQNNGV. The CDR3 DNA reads TGTACCAGCAACTTAGAAGCAGGGATCGGAGGCTACACCTTC. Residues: CTSNLEAGIGGYTF.

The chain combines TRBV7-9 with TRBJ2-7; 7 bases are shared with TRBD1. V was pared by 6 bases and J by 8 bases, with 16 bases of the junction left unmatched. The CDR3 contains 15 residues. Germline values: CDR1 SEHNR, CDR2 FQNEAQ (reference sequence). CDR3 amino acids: CASSSTGQSSCQQYF. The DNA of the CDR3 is TGTGCCAGCAGTTCGACGGGACAGTCAAGCTGCCAGCAGTACTTC.

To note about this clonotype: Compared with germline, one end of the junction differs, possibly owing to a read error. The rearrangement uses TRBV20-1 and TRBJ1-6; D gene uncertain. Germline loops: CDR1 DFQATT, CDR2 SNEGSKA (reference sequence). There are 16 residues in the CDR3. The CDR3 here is CRARDPISPYNLPLHF. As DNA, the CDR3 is TGTCGTGCTAGAGATCCCATCAGCCCCTATAATTTACCCCTCCACTTT.

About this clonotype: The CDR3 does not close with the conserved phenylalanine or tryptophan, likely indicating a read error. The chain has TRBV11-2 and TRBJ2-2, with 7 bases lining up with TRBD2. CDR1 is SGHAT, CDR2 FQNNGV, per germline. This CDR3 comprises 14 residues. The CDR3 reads CDSSLARETGELFY. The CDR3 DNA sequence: TGTGACAGCAGCTTAGCGCGGGAGACCGGGGAGCTGTTTTAT.

The CDR3 protein is CASRRQGTDTQYF. The CDR3 DNA reads TGTGCCAGCAGGCGACAAGGCACAGATACGCAGTATTTT. The V call is TRBV11-2, the J call TRBJ2-3; D is ambiguous. V was clipped by 6 bases and J by 1 base, with 8 bases between them. The V gene's germline CDR1 is SGHAT and CDR2 FQNNGV. The CDR3 totals 13 residues.

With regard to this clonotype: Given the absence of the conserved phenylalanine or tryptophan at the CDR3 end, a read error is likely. DNA for the CDR3: TGTGCCAGCAGTTACGGGACAGGGGTAGGAGAGACCCAGTACTTA. Amino acid sequence: CASSYGTGVGETQYL. The chain carries TRBV6-5 and TRBJ2-5; 10 bases line up with TRBD1. V was pared by 2 bases and J by 4 bases, with 4 bases of the junction left unmatched. This CDR3 contains 15 residues. Germline CDR1 and CDR2: MNHEY and SVGAGI.

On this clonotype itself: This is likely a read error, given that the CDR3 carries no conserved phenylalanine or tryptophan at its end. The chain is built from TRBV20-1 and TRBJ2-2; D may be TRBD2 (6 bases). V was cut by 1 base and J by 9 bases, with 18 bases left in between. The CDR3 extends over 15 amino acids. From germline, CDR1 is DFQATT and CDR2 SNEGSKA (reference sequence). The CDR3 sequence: CSARALMGGARELFL. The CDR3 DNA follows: TGCAGTGCTAGAGCTCTCATGGGGGGAGCCCGGGAGCTGTTTCTT.

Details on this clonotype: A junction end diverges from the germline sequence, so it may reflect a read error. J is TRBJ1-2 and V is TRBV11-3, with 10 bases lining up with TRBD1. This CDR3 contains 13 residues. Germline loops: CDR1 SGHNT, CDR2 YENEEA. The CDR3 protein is CASCVGQGYGYTF. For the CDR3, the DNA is TGTGCCAGCTGCGTGGGACAGGGGTATGGCTACACATTC.

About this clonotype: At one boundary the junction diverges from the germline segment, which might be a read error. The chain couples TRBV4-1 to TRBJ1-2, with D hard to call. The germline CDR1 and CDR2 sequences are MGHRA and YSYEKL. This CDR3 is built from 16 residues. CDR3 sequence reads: CANSPGGIGDYYGYTF. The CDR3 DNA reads TGCGCCAACAGCCCCGGTGGAATAGGTGACTATTATGGCTACACCTTC.

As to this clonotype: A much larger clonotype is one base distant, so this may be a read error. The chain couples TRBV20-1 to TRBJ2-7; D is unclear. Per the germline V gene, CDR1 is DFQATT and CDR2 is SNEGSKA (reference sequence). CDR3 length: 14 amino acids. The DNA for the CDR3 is TGCAGTGATAAGATAACAAGAGACCCCTACGAGCGGTACTTC. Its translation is CSDKITRDPYERYF.

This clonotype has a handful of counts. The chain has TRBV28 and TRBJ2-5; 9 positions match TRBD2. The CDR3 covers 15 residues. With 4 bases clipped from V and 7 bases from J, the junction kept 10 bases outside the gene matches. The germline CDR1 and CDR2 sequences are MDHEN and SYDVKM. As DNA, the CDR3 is TGTGCCAGCAGTTCCTTTACTAGCGGGCGAGGGACCCAGTACTTC. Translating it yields CASSSFTSGRGTQYF.

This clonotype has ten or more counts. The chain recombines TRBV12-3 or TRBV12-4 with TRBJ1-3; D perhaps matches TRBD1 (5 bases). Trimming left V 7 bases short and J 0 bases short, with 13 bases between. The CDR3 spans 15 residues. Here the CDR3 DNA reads TGTGCCAGCACCCTGGGACGGCACTCTGGAAACACCATATATTTT. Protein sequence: CASTLGRHSGNTIYF.

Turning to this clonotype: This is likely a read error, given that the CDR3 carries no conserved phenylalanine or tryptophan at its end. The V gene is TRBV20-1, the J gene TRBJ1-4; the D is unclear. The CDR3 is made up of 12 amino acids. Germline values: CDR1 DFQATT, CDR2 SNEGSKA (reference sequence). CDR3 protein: CNAKGANEKLFS. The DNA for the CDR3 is TGCAATGCTAAAGGTGCTAATGAAAAACTGTTTTCT.

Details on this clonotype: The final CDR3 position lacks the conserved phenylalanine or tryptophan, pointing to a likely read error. For the CDR3, the DNA is TGTGCCAGCAGTTTAGCGGGGGGGCCAATTATGGAGCAGTTCTCC. Its translation: CASSLAGGPIMEQFS. V is TRBV12-3 or TRBV12-4 and J is TRBJ2-1; a possible D gene is TRBD2 (7 bases). CDR3 length equals 15 residues. V gave up 0 bases and J gave up 10 bases, with 16 bases separating them.

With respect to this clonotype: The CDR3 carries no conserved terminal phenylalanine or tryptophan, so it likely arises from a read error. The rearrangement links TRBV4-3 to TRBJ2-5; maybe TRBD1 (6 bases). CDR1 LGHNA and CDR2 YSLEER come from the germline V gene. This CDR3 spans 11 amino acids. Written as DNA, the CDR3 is TGCTCCAGCAGCCAAGGGGGGACCCAGTACCTC. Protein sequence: CSSSQGGTQYL.

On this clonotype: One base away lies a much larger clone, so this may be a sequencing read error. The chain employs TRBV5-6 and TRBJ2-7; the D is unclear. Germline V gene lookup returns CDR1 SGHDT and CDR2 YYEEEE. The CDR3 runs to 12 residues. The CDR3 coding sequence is TGTGCCAGCAGCATGGATCGCTACGATCAGTACTTC. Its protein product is CASSMDRYDQYF.

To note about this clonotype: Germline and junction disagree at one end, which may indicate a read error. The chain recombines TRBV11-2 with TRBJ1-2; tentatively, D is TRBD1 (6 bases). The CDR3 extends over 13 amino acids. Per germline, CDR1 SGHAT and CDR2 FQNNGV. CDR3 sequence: CASNLGRGYGYTF. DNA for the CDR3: TGTGCCAGCAACTTAGGCAGGGGATATGGCTACACCTTC.